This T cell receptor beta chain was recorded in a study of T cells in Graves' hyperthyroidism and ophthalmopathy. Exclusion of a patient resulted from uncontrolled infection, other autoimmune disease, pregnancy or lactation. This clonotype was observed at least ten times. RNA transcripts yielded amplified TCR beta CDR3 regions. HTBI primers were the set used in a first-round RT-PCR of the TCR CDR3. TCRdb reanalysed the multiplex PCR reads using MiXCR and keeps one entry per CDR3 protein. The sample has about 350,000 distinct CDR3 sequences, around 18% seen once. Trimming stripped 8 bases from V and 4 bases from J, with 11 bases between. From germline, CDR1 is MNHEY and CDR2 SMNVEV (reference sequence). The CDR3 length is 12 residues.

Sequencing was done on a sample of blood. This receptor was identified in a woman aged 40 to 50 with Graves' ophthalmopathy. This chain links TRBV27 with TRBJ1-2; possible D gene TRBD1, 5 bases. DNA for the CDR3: TGTGCCAGCGGGGAGACAGCCTATGGCTACACCTTC. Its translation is CASGETAYGYTF.